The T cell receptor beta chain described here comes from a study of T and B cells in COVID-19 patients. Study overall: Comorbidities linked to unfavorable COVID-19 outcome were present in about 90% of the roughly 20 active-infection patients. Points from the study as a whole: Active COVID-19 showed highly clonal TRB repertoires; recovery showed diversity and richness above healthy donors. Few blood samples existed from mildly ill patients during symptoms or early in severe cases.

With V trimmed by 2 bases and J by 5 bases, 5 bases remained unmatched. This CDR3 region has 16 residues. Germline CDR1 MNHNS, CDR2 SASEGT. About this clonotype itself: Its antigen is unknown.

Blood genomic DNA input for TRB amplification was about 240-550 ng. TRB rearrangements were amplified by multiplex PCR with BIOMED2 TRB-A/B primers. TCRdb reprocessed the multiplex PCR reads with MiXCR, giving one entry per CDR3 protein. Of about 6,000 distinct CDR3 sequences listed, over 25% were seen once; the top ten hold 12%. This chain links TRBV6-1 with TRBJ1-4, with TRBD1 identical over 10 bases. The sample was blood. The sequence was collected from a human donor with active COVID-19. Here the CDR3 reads CASSENSGQGNEKLFF. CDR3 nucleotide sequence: TGTGCCAGCAGTGAAAATTCGGGACAGGGGAATGAAAAACTGTTTTTT.